The 9 T cell receptor beta chains in this list originate from one sample, sequenced in a study of blood T cell repertoires in COVID-19. The protocol was immunoSEQ multiplex PCR, while the TCRdb copy is restricted to in-frame clones and leaves out a portion. The sample consists of 100,000 or so clones, around 89% of them appearing once. The material sequenced was peripheral blood. All receptors derive from a woman aged 80 or over with acute or convalescent COVID-19.

The gene calls are TRBV30 and TRBJ2-2, with D tentatively TRBD2 (5 bases). Germline V gene data show CDR1 as GTSNPN and CDR2 as SVGIG (reference sequence). The CDR3 has 14 residues. Trimming removed 1 base at V and 7 bases at J, with 13 bases between. The CDR3 DNA is TGTGCCTGGAGTGCCCGGCGGGCCAGCGGGGAGCTGTTTTTT. Protein product: CAWSARRASGELFF.

At least ten counts were recorded for this clone. This chain links TRBV7-8 with TRBJ2-5; the match to TRBD1 covers 10 bases. There are 14 residues in the CDR3. The V gene end was trimmed by 5 bases and the J gene end by 2 bases; junction bases not matched to a gene: 2. Germline V gene sequence: CDR1 SGHVS, CDR2 FQNEAQ. The CDR3 nucleotides are TGTGCCAGCAGCACGGGACAGGGGCAAGAGACCCAGTACTTC. This codes for CASSTGQGQETQYF.

The V and J genes are TRBV5-1 and TRBJ2-1; 9 bases align to TRBD1. The CDR3 runs 15 residues. V dropped 1 base and J dropped 9; count of bases not matched to a gene: 8. The germline V gene has CDR1 SGHRS and CDR2 YFSETQ. The CDR3 coding sequence is TGCGCCAGCAGCTTGTTCGGGACAGGGAGAAGTGAGCAGTTCTTC. This codes for CASSLFGTGRSEQFF. Based on the CDR3 plus reference TRBV5-1 and TRBJ2-1, the full variable domain is KAGVTQTPRYLIKTRGQQVTLSCSPISGHRSVSWYQQTPGQGLQFLFEYFSETQRNKGNFPGRFSGRQFSNSRSEMNVSTLELGDSALYLCASSLFGTGRSEQFFGPGTRLTVL.

The rearrangement uses TRBV30 and TRBJ1-1, with unresolved D. Trimming stripped 8 bases from V and 0 bases from J, with 7 bases between. The germline V gene has CDR1 GTSNPN and CDR2 SVGIG (reference sequence). This CDR3 region has 11 residues. CDR3 bases: TGTGCCGGAGCAATGAACACTGAAGCTTTCTTT. It codes for CAGAMNTEAFF.

This clone was seen a few times. V usage is TRBV19 and J usage is TRBJ2-5; D possibly corresponds to TRBD2 (7 bases). Per germline, CDR1 LNHDA and CDR2 SQIVND (reference sequence). Trimming removed 8 bases at V and 4 bases at J, with 14 bases between. The CDR3 is 13 amino acids. CDR3: CASGRGALETQYF. DNA of the CDR3: TGTGCCAGTGGTCGGGGGGCCCTAGAGACCCAGTACTTC.

The rearrangement links TRBV19 to TRBJ2-7; 9 nucleotides align to TRBD1. CDR3 length equals 14 residues. The V segment lost 6 bases and the J segment 8 bases; nucleotides outside the gene matches: 11. Germline values: CDR1 LNHDA, CDR2 SQIVND (reference sequence). For the CDR3, the DNA is TGTGCCAGTAGATCCGGGACAGGGAGGTTTAAGCAGTACTTC. This gives the protein CASRSGTGRFKQYF. The full variable domain, with the rest looked up from reference TRBV19 and TRBJ2-7, is DGGITQSPKYLFRKEGQNVTLSCEQNLNHDAMYWYRQDPGQGLRLIYYSQIVNDFQKGDIAEGYSVSREKKESFPLTVTSAQKNPTAFYLCASRSGTGRFKQYFGPGTRLTVT.

This chain connects TRBV28 to TRBJ2-1; 7 bases are shared with TRBD1. Trimming at V came to 5 bases and at J to 5 bases, leaving 9 bases not matched to a gene. CDR3 size: 15 residues. Looked up from germline, CDR1 is MDHEN and CDR2 is SYDVKM. The DNA for the CDR3 is TGTGCCAGCAGTCTAGGGGGACAGATAAACAATGAGCAGTTCTTC. It codes for CASSLGGQINNEQFF.

This chain joins TRBV6-5 and TRBJ2-3; 8 nucleotides match TRBD1. The germline V gene has CDR1 MNHEY and CDR2 SVGAGI. The CDR3 has 16 amino acids. Trimming removed 2 bases from V and 4 bases from J; junction bases left unmatched: 8. CDR3 sequence reads: CASSYTWTGSADTQYF. CDR3 in DNA: TGTGCCAGCAGTTACACCTGGACAGGGTCGGCAGATACGCAGTATTTT.

This chain joins TRBV28 and TRBJ2-3, with 8 bases identical to TRBD2. With V trimmed by 5 bases and J by 2 bases, 9 bases remained unmatched. This CDR3 has 16 residues. Per the germline V gene, CDR1 is MDHEN and CDR2 is SYDVKM. This CDR3 reads CASSPSRGGYTDTQYF. CDR3 in DNA: TGTGCCAGCAGTCCCTCTCGGGGGGGATACACAGATACGCAGTATTTT.